These T cell receptor beta chains were read from a single sample in a study of CXCR3-negative and CXCR3-positive naive CD8 T cells. For each CDR3 protein, TCRdb gives one entry from its re-call of the 5' RACE reads, without DNA. The sample holds 56,000 or so distinct CDR3 sequences. Source material: memory CD8+ T cells from blood. The receptors come from a human donor in good health. Some clones in this sample may be carry-over from other donors' samples. Both conserved end residues are part of each CDR3. Each record gives: clone size, V gene, J gene, CDR3 protein. The size of a clone is reported for some rows only, either as once, few or many, or as a class for expanded clones.

size: NA
V: TRBV28
J: TRBJ2-5
CDR3: CASSPSVTGGTVQYF

size: NA
V: TRBV18
J: TRBJ1-5
CDR3: CASSPSTSYSNQPQHF

size: NA
V: TRBV6-6
J: TRBJ2-3
CDR3: CAGRGGSYRDQDTQYF

size: NA
V: TRBV7-9
J: TRBJ2-7
CDR3: CASSLEGGGYEQYF

size: NA
V: TRBV7-6
J: TRBJ2-5
CDR3: CASSLGGGAFETQYF

size: NA
V: TRBV27
J: TRBJ1-1
CDR3: CASSLSDINTEAFF

size: NA
V: TRBV12-3/TRBV12-4
J: TRBJ2-3
CDR3: CASSLLLSTDTQYF

size: NA
V: TRBV4-1
J: TRBJ2-1
CDR3: CASSYGSSGGFEQFF

size: NA
V: TRBV7-6
J: TRBJ2-1
CDR3: CASSSHDSYNEQFF

size: NA
V: TRBV4-1
J: TRBJ2-1
CDR3: CATLAGGQNEQFF

size: NA
V: TRBV5-1
J: TRBJ2-5
CDR3: CASSSLDPRDQETQYF

size: NA
V: TRBV19
J: TRBJ1-2
CDR3: CASSQGAEGYTF

size: NA
V: TRBV6-5
J: TRBJ2-6
CDR3: CASSYSGSAGGTGANVLTF

size: NA
V: TRBV29-1
J: TRBJ2-1
CDR3: CSVVLLLGNEQFF

size: NA
V: TRBV12-3/TRBV12-4
J: TRBJ2-1
CDR3: CASSPHTGSYNEQFF

size: NA
V: TRBV20-1
J: TRBJ1-1
CDR3: CSAPTGAGYLAFF

size: NA
V: TRBV6-6
J: TRBJ2-1
CDR3: CATLGGNNEQFF

size: NA
V: TRBV27
J: TRBJ2-7
CDR3: CASSPKNFASAATYEQYF

size: NA
V: TRBV29-1
J: TRBJ1-2
CDR3: CSVYTGNYGYTF

size: NA
V: TRBV28
J: TRBJ2-4
CDR3: CASSYSGGNIQYF

size: NA
V: TRBV6-1
J: TRBJ2-1
CDR3: CASSVLAGVVDEQFF

size: NA
V: TRBV7-9
J: TRBJ1-6
CDR3: CASSLEGGPLHF

size: NA
V: TRBV4-1
J: TRBJ2-3
CDR3: CASSTWDRETDTQYF

size: NA
V: TRBV20-1
J: TRBJ1-2
CDR3: CSAAGTGNYGYTF

size: NA
V: TRBV5-5
J: TRBJ2-7
CDR3: CASSLRFGGSYEQYF

size: NA
V: TRBV9
J: TRBJ2-1
CDR3: CASGSGTDNEQFF

size: NA
V: TRBV6-6
J: TRBJ2-3
CDR3: CASSYFGGSDTQYF

size: medium-sized
V: TRBV30
J: TRBJ2-1
CDR3: CAWSLARGGDEQFF

size: NA
V: TRBV28
J: TRBJ2-7
CDR3: CASTYDRVGYEQYF

size: NA
V: TRBV12-3/TRBV12-4
J: TRBJ2-7
CDR3: CASSLSGQDYEQYF

size: NA
V: TRBV2
J: TRBJ2-1
CDR3: CASSPDRANEQFF

size: NA
V: TRBV10-2
J: TRBJ2-7
CDR3: CASRGLAGGRRSYEQYF

size: NA
V: TRBV7-8
J: TRBJ1-5
CDR3: CASSRFFPGTGGGNQPQHF

size: NA
V: TRBV29-1
J: TRBJ1-2
CDR3: CSVDSGSGYTF

size: NA
V: TRBV28
J: TRBJ2-7
CDR3: CASTPRQGSYEQYF

size: NA
V: TRBV7-9
J: TRBJ1-5
CDR3: CASSFARGQERNQPQHF

size: NA
V: TRBV28
J: TRBJ2-1
CDR3: CASRPIGRHNEQFF

size: NA
V: TRBV20-1
J: TRBJ2-7
CDR3: CSATLDRDSYEQYF

size: NA
V: TRBV7-9
J: TRBJ1-5
CDR3: CASSHGGIGNQPQHF

size: NA
V: TRBV7-6
J: TRBJ1-1
CDR3: CASSSSDGLNTEAFF

size: NA
V: TRBV13
J: TRBJ2-5
CDR3: CASSLRGEHYQETQYF

size: NA
V: TRBV12-3/TRBV12-4
J: TRBJ1-1
CDR3: CASSLVDPTGEAFF

size: NA
V: TRBV19
J: TRBJ2-7
CDR3: CASSTPGQSSYEQYF

size: NA
V: TRBV14
J: TRBJ2-1
CDR3: CASSPGQGASRGPWDEQFF

size: NA
V: TRBV20-1
J: TRBJ2-7
CDR3: CSARIGIFHEQYF

size: NA
V: TRBV15
J: TRBJ2-1
CDR3: CATSRVSGDNEQFF

size: NA
V: TRBV5-1
J: TRBJ2-7
CDR3: CASSDHGDEQYF

size: NA
V: TRBV6-6
J: TRBJ2-7
CDR3: CASSYSAGARRWSDEQYF

size: NA
V: TRBV14
J: TRBJ2-3
CDR3: CASSRTPDTQYF

size: NA
V: TRBV7-7
J: TRBJ2-5
CDR3: CASSSVRGEAETQYF